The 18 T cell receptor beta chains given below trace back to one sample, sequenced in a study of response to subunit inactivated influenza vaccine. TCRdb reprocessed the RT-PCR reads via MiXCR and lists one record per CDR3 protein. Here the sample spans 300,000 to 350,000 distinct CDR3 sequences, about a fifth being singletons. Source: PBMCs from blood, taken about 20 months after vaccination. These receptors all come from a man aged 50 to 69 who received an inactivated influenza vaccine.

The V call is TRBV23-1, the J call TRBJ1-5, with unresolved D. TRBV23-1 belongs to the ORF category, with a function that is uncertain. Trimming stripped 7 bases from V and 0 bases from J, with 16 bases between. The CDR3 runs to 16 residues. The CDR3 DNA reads TGCGCCAGCACTCCCGGGGAGGGAAATAGCAATCAGCCCCAGCATTTT. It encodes CASTPGEGNSNQPQHF.

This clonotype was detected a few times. The CDR3 loop is CASSESGGGGAVDTQYF. The CDR3 coding sequence is TGCGCCAGCAGTGAGTCCGGCGGCGGGGGGGCAGTTGATACGCAGTATTTT. The rearrangement joins TRBV10-2 to TRBJ2-3; TRBD2 aligns across 9 bases. The length of the CDR3 is 17 residues. Germline CDR1 reads WSHSY; CDR2 reads SAAADI. With V trimmed by 0 bases and J by 6 bases, 10 bases remained unmatched.

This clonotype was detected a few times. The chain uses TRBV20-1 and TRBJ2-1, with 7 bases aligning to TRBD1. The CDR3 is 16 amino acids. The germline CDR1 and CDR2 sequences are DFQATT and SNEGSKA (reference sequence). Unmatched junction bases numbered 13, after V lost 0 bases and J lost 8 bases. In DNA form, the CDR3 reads TGCAGTGCTAGAGATCGCAGGGGGTCCTTGGTCCATGAGCAGTTCTTC. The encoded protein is CSARDRRGSLVHEQFF.

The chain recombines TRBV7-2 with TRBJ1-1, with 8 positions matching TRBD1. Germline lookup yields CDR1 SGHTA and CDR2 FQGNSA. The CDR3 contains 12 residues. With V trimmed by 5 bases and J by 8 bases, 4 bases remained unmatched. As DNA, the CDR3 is TGTGCCAGCAGCCAACGGACAGGGGAAGCTTTCTTT. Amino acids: CASSQRTGEAFF.

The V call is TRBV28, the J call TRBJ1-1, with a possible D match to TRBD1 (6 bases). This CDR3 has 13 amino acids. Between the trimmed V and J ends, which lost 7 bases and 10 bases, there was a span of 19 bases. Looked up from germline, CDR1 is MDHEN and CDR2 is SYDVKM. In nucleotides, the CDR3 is TGTGCCAGCAACCCGGGGGGGGCTCAGGTAGCTTTCTTT. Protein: CASNPGGAQVAFF.

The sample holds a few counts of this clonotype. DNA of the CDR3: TGTGCCAGCAGTACTAAAAATAATTCACCCCTCCACTTT. Encoded protein: CASSTKNNSPLHF. The J gene is TRBJ1-6, the V gene TRBV28; D remains unclear. Germline V gives CDR1 MDHEN, CDR2 SYDVKM. CDR3 size: 13 residues. The V gene lost 5 bases and the J gene lost 5 bases, with 7 bases spanning the gap.

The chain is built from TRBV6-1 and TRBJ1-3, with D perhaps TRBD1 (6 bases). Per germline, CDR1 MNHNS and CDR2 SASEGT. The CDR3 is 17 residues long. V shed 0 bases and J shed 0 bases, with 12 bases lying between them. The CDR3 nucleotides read TGTGCCAGCAGTGAAGCCGGACAGATCTTCTCTGGAAACACCATATATTTT. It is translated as CASSEAGQIFSGNTIYF.

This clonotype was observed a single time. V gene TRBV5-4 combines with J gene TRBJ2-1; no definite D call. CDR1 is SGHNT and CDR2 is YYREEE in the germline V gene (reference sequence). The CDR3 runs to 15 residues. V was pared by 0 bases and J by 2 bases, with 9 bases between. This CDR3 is CASSLGAAPYNEQFF. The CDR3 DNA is TGTGCCAGCAGCTTGGGCGCAGCGCCCTACAATGAGCAGTTCTTC. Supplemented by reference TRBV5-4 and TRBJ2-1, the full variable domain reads ETGVTQSPTHLIKTRGQQVTLRCSSQSGHNTVSWYQQALGQGPQFIFQYYREEENGRGNFPPRFSGLQFPNYSSELNVNALELDDSALYLCASSLGAAPYNEQFFGPGTRLTVL.

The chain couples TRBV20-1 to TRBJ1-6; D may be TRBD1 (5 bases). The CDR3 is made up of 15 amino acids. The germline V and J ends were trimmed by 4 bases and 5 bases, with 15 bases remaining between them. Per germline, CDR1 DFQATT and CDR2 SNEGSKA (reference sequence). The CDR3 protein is CSATGTGLNNSPLHF. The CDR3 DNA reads TGCAGTGCTACCGGGACGGGTCTCAATAATTCACCCCTCCACTTT.

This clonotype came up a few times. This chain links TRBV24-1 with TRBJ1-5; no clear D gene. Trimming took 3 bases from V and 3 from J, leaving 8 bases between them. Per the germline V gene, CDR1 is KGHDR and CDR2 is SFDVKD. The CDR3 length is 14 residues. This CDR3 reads CATSDSGVNQPQHF. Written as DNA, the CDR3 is TGTGCCACCAGTGATAGCGGGGTCAATCAGCCCCAGCATTTT.

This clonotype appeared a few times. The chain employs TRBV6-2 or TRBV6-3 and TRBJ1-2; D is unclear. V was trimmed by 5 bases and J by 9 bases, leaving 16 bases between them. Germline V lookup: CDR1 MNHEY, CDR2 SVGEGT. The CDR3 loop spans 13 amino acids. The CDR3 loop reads CASSPDPNRRYTF. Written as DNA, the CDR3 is TGTGCCAGCAGTCCCGACCCCAACCGCCGCTACACCTTC.

CDR3: CASRRTGTGEYNEQFF. The CDR3 region has the DNA TGTGCCAGCAGACGTACCGGGACAGGGGAGTACAATGAGCAGTTCTTC. The chain links TRBV6-1 to TRBJ2-1; the match to TRBD1 covers 10 bases. The junction had 9 bases not matched to a gene; V was cut back by 6 bases and J by 4 bases. The CDR3 length is 16 residues. Germline V lookup: CDR1 MNHNS, CDR2 SASEGT.

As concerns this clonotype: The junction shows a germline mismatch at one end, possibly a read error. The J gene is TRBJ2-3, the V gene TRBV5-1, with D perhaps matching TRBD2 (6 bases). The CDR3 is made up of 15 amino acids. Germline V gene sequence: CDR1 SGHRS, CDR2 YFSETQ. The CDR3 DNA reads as TGCGCCAGCAGTTTGGCTAGCGCTGGGGCAGATACGCAGTATTTT. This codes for CASSLASAGADTQYF.

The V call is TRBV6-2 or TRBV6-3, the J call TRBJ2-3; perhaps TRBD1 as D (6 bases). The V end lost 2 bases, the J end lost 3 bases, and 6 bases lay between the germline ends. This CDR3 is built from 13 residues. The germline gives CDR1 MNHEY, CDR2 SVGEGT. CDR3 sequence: CASSYTGTDTQYF. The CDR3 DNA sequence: TGTGCCAGCAGTTACACAGGGACAGATACGCAGTATTTT.

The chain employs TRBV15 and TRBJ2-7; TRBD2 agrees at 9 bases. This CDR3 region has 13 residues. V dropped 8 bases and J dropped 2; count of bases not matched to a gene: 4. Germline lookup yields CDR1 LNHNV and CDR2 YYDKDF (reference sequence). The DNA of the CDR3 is TGTGCCACCCGAGCGGGGGGAACCTACGAGCAGTACTTC. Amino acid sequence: CATRAGGTYEQYF.

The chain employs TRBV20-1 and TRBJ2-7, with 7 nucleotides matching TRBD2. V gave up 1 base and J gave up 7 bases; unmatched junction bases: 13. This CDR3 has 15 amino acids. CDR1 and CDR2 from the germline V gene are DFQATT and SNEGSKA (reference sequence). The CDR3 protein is CSARVLVRGDVEQYF. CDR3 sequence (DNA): TGCAGTGCTAGAGTCCTGGTTCGGGGGGATGTGGAGCAGTACTTC.

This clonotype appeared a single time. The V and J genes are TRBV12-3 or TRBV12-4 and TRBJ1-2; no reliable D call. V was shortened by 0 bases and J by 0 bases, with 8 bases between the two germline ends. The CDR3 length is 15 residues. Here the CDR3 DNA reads TGTGCCAGCAGTTTAGCAGGGCGGTCTAACTATGGCTACACCTTC. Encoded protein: CASSLAGRSNYGYTF.

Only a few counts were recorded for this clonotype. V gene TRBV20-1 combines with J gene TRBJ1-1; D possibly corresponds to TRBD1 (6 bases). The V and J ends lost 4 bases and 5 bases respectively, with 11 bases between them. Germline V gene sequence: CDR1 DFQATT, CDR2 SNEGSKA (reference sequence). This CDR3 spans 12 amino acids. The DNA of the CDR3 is TGCAGTGCTATTTTTGGGACAACTGAAGCTTTCTTT. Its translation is CSAIFGTTEAFF.